This TCR beta chain was observed in a study of shared clonotypes between healthy human individuals. Study-level findings and limits: Naive subsets usually exceeded memory subsets in estimated richness.

A note on this clone: Antigen unknown.

The assay used deep level. Assay used: immunoSEQ multiplex PCR; TCRdb lists only in-frame clones, some missing. The top ten clones hold about 0.13% of a sample with 2,100,000 or so clones, nearly 97% of them seen once. The CDR3 runs to 12 residues. The V gene lost 6 bases and the J gene lost 4 bases, with 9 bases spanning the gap. Germline V gene sequence: CDR1 MNHEY, CDR2 SVGAGI. The chain joins TRBV6-5 to TRBJ1-2; D remains unclear. This receptor was obtained from a man between 18 and 35 years old in good health. Sample: naive CD4+ T cells sorted from blood. Subset in this sample: CD45RA+ positively selected. This CDR3 reads CASRDKIYGYTF. The CDR3 nucleotides are TGTGCCAGCAGAGACAAGATCTATGGCTACACCTTC.